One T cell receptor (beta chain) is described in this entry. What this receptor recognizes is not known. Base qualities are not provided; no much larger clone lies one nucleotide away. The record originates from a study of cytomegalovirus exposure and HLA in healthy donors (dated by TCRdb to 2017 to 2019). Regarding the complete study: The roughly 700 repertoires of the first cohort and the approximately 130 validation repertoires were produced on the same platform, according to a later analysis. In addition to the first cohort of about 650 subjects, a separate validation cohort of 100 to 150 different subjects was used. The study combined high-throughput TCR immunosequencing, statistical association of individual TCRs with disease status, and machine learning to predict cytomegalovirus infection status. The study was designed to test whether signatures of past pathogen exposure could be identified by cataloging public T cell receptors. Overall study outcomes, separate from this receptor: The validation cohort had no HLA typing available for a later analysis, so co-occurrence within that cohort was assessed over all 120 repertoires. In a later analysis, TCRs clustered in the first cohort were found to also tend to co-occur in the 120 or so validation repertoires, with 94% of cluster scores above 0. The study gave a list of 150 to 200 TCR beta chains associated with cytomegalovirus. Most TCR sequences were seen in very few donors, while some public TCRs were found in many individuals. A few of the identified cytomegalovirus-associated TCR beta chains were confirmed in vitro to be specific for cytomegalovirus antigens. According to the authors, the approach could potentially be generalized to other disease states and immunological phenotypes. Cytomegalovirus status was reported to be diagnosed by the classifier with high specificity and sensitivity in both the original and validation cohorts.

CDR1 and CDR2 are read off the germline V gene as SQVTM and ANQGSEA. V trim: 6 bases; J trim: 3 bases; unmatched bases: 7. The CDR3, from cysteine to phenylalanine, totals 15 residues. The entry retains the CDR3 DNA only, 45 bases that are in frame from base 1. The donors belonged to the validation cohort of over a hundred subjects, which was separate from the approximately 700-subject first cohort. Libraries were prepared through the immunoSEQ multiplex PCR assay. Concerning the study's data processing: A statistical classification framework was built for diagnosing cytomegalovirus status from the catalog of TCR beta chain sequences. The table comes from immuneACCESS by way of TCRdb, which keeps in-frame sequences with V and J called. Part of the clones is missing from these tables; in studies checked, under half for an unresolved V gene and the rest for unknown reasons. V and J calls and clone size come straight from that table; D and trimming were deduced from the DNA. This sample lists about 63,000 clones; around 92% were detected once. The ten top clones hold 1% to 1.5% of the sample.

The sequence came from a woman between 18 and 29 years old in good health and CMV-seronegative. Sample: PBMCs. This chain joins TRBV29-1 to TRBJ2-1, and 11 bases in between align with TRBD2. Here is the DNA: TGCAGCGTCCCGAAGGGGACTAGCGGCTACAATGAGCAGTTCTTC. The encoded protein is CSVPKGTSGYNEQFF.